Included here is one TCR beta chain sequence, with context. The antigen remains unidentified. This table comes from immunoSEQ multiplex PCR, and its TCRdb copy is limited to in-frame clones, with some not included. The data show some 130,000 clones, about 93% seen once. The length of the CDR3 is 11 residues. Germline CDR1 is LGHDT and CDR2 is YNNKEL (reference sequence). Trimming stripped 2 bases from V and 7 bases from J, with 5 bases between. This sample stems from a study of T cell responses to AZD1222 COVID-19 vaccine. General study points: Just six AZD1222 recipients were seropositive at baseline. It should be noted that donors were predominantly white British and more often female, and clonal diversity was possibly underestimated.

The chain has TRBV3-1 (or the pseudogene TRBV3-2) and TRBJ1-1; D not resolved. Source: peripheral blood, taken on day 0 of AZD1222 vaccination. The sequence derives from an adult in good health. CDR3 region: CASSQSFEAFF. The DNA for the CDR3 is TGTGCCAGCAGCCAATCATTTGAAGCTTTCTTT.